This T cell receptor beta chain was recorded in a study of T-cell reconstitution after alpha-beta-depleted transplantation in children (dated by TCRdb to 2016 to 2017). As for the study more broadly: Using TCR repertoire profiling, the study followed T-cell immune reconstitution in a quantitative way in children after TCRalphabeta/CD19-depleted allogeneic hematopoietic cell transplantation.

Library preparation used PCR. Sequenced using an Illumina HiSeq 2500. TCR library preparation used molecular barcoding, with unique molecular identifiers applied to normalize quantification of the TCRbeta repertoire. The raw public reads went through TCRdb reprocessing: fastp at Q25, MiXCR clone calling, in-frame beta chains kept. All rows with the same CDR3 protein become a single entry with the most common DNA and genes. The sample table records 400,000 to 500,000 distinct CDR3 sequences; about a tenth of these occur just once. The top ten clonotypes cover about 5% of the sample. Many counts were recorded for this clonotype. The target of this receptor is not known. Base qualities were left out, and no much larger clone turns up one base away. This sample comprised PBMCs from the stem cell graft donor, obtained from the stem cell graft. The receptor's source is a human donor who donated a stem cell graft to a child with acute myeloid leukemia.

The CDR3 protein sequence reads: CASSSTGTGDTDTQYF. Here is the DNA: TGCGCCAGCAGCTCTACAGGGACAGGCGACACAGATACGCAGTATTTT. The sequence links TRBV5-1 to TRBJ2-3, and TRBD1 aligns with 8 junction nucleotides. In the germline V gene, CDR1 corresponds to SGHRS and CDR2 to YFSETQ. The CDR3 contains 16 residues, cysteine and phenylalanine counted. Only CDR3 DNA is held: 48 bases, read in frame from base 1. V ends up 3 bases short and J 2 bases short, with an unmatched junction base count of 8.